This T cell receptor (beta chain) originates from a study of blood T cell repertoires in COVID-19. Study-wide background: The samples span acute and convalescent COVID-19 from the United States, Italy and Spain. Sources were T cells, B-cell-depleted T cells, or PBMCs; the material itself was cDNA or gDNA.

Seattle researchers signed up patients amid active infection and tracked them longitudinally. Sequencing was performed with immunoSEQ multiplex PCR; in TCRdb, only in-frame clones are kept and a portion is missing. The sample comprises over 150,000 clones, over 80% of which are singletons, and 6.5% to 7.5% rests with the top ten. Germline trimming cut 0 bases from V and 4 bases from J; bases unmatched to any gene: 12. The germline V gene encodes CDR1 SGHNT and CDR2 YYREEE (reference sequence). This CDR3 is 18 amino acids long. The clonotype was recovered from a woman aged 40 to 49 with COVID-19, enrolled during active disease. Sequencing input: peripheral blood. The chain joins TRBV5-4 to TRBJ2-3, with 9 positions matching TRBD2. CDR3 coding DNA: TGTGCCAGCAGCTTGGGCGGGGGGGCCCTCTTAAAATCAGATACGCAGTATTTT. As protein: CASSLGGGALLKSDTQYF. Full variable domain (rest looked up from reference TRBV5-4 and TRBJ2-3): ETGVTQSPTHLIKTRGQQVTLRCSSQSGHNTVSWYQQALGQGPQFIFQYYREEENGRGNFPPRFSGLQFPNYSSELNVNALELDDSALYLCASSLGGGALLKSDTQYFGPGTRLTVL.